What follows describes a single T cell receptor beta chain. The data belong to a study of blood T cell repertoires in COVID-19. This CDR3 region has 15 residues. The germline gives CDR1 MNHEY, CDR2 SVGAGI. V shed 2 bases and J 5 bases; nucleotides not matched to a gene: 6. Repertoires were generated with immunoSEQ multiplex PCR, while TCRdb's copy carries only in-frame clones and drops some. The data hold under 250,000 clones, with around 83% observed a single time. The chain couples TRBV6-5 to TRBJ2-7, with 10 bases identical to TRBD2. The sequenced material came from peripheral blood. The clonotype comes from a woman aged 18 to 35 with acute or convalescent COVID-19. The CDR3 sequence is CASSYETSGIDEQYF. The CDR3 DNA is TGTGCCAGCAGTTACGAAACTAGCGGGATCGACGAGCAGTACTTC.